This TCR beta chain was found in a study of CD8 T cells in ankylosing spondylitis. Notes on the study in general: What seemed typical of ankylosing spondylitis blood was a TCR beta motif built from roughly eight highly homologous variants.

Quantitative molecular-barcoded 5'-RACE generated the TCR beta libraries. A single record per CDR3 protein comes from TCRdb applying MiXCR to the 5' RACE reads. The sample consists of around 340,000 distinct CDR3 sequences, roughly 20% of them appearing once. CDR3 size: 13 residues. The V gene's germline CDR1 is SGHTA and CDR2 FQGTGA. J lost 6 bases, V lost 9 bases, and 2 bases had no gene match. As regards this clonotype: Its antigen is as yet unknown.

This TCR derives from a male donor with ankylosing spondylitis or in good health (not recorded which). Sequencing was carried out using blood, either unsorted or a sorted T cell fraction (not recorded which). V gene TRBV7-3 combines with J gene TRBJ2-2, with TRBD1 matching 12 bases. The CDR3 region is CASGTGGSGELFF. The CDR3 region has the DNA TGTGCCAGTGGGACAGGGGGCTCCGGGGAGCTGTTTTTT.